Each of the 5 T cell receptor beta chains below was sequenced from the same sample in a study of T cells in Graves' hyperthyroidism and ophthalmopathy (dated by TCRdb to about 2019). The library was obtained by multiplex PCR. Sequencing instrument: Illumina HiSeq 2000. Amplification of TCR beta CDR3 regions was carried out from RNA transcripts. The TCR CDR3 was subjected to a first round of RT-PCR using the HTBI primer set and the Qiagen OneStep RT-PCR kit. TCRdb reprocessed the public reads (quality trimming at Q25 with fastp, clone calling with MiXCR) and kept in-frame beta chains. Every distinct CDR3 protein forms one entry, paired with its most common genes and DNA. This sample is represented by approximately 200,000 distinct CDR3 sequences; about 16% of them were singletons. Together, the top ten hold 44% of the sample. Sequenced input: blood. The receptors derive from a man between 35 and 55 years old with Graves' hyperthyroidism.

Notes on this clonotype: Mismatch with germline at one junction end may stem from a read error. This chain links TRBV19 with TRBJ2-4, with 8 positions matching TRBD1. Germline V CDR1 and CDR2: LNHDA, SQIVND (reference sequence). There are 14 residues in the CDR3. CDR3 sequence reads: CAGSSGQGWDIQYF. The CDR3 coding sequence is TGTGCCGGTAGTTCAGGACAGGGTTGGGACATTCAGTACTTC.

The chain links TRBV7-2 to TRBJ2-1, with TRBD2 matching 7 bases. The ends lost 3 bases at V and 6 bases at J; junction bases unmatched: 5. This CDR3 contains 14 residues. Germline V lookup: CDR1 SGHTA, CDR2 FQGNSA. The CDR3 sequence: CASSFMASGNEQFF. In DNA, the CDR3 is TGTGCCAGCAGCTTTATGGCTAGCGGCAATGAGCAGTTCTTC.

This clonotype was picked up many times. The chain combines TRBV15 with TRBJ2-7; D is unclear. Germline assignment: CDR1 LNHNV and CDR2 YYDKDF (reference sequence). The CDR3 consists of 15 residues. The V gene lost 0 bases and the J gene lost 0 bases, with 9 bases spanning the gap. Here the CDR3 reads CATSRDSGSSYEQYF. The CDR3 DNA reads as TGTGCCACCAGCAGAGATTCCGGCAGCTCCTACGAGCAGTACTTC.

A few counts support this clonotype. V usage is TRBV5-5 and J usage is TRBJ1-5, with unresolved D. Between the trimmed V and J ends, which lost 2 bases and 0 bases, there was a span of 9 bases. The CDR3 length is 15 residues. CDR1 SGHKS and CDR2 YYEKEE come from the germline V gene (reference sequence). This chain's CDR3 is CASSFRLISNQPQHF. CDR3 DNA: TGTGCCAGCAGCTTCAGGTTAATTAGCAATCAGCCCCAGCATTTT. Based on the CDR3 plus reference TRBV5-5 and TRBJ1-5, the full variable domain is DAGVTQSPTHLIKTRGQQVTLRCSPISGHKSVSWYQQVLGQGPQFIFQYYEKEERGRGNFPDRFSARQFPNYSSELNVNALLLGDSALYLCASSFRLISNQPQHFGDGTRLSIL.

The chain links TRBV19 to TRBJ2-2; D is undetermined. Germline V gene lookup returns CDR1 LNHDA and CDR2 SQIVND (reference sequence). The CDR3 extends over 13 amino acids. V gave up 5 bases and J gave up 5 bases, with 9 bases separating them. The CDR3, as DNA: TGTGCCAGTAGTCAGAGACGGACCGGGGAGCTGTTTTTT. Translated: CASSQRRTGELFF.